The 20 T cell receptor beta chains below were found in one sample sequenced in a study of T cell responses to AZD1222 COVID-19 vaccine. The method was immunoSEQ multiplex PCR; TCRdb's version includes in-frame clones alone and lacks a portion of them. This repertoire shows more than 150,000 clones, 80% to 90% found once; its top ten account for more than 0.4%. The sample here was peripheral blood, taken on day 0 of AZD1222 vaccination. These receptors were taken from an adult in good health.

The J gene is TRBJ1-1, the V gene TRBV7-4; 7 nucleotides match TRBD1. The CDR3 length is 17 residues. Germline V gene lookup returns CDR1 SGHVT and CDR2 SQSDAQ. The V and J ends lost 2 bases and 1 base, in that order; junction bases with no gene match: 10. CDR3 nucleotides: TGTGCCAGCAGCTTACCACGACAGGGAAGGAGGAACACTGAAGCTTTCTTT. Its translation: CASSLPRQGRRNTEAFF. The variable domain in full, with the rest retrieved from reference TRBV7-4 and TRBJ1-1, is GAGVSQSPRYKVAKRGRDVALRCDSISGHVTLYWYRQTLGQGSEVLTYSQSDAQRDKSGRPSGRFSAERPERSVSTLKIQRTEQGDSAVYLCASSLPRQGRRNTEAFFGQGTRLTVV.

The CDR3 DNA is TGCGCCAGCAGCTTGTCAAGCTCCGGGGAGCTGTTTTTT. It encodes CASSLSSSGELFF. This rearrangement joins TRBV5-1 to TRBJ2-2; D uncertain. V lost 1 base and J 6 bases, leaving 7 bases between the germline ends. Per germline, CDR1 SGHRS and CDR2 YFSETQ. This CDR3 spans 13 amino acids.

V usage is TRBV7-9 and J usage is TRBJ1-2; no definite D call. The CDR3 has 15 amino acids. Germline V gives CDR1 SEHNR, CDR2 FQNEAQ (reference sequence). V was trimmed by 5 bases and J by 2 bases, leaving 15 bases between them. The CDR3 sequence: CASSERPNPNYGYTF. DNA of the CDR3: TGTGCCAGCAGCGAGAGGCCGAACCCCAACTATGGCTACACCTTC.

This clone was detected once. The chain uses TRBV5-6 and TRBJ2-1, with 10 bases lining up with TRBD2. Trimming at V came to 4 bases and at J to 0 bases, leaving 10 bases not matched to a gene. From germline, CDR1 is SGHDT and CDR2 YYEEEE. There are 18 residues in the CDR3. CDR3 bases: TGTGCCAGCAGCCTCCGGCTAGCGGGGGCGAGCTCCTACAATGAGCAGTTCTTC. Encoded protein: CASSLRLAGASSYNEQFF.

The V gene is TRBV28, the J gene TRBJ2-2; 8 positions agree with TRBD1. The V segment lost 2 bases and the J segment 0 bases; nucleotides outside the gene matches: 5. CDR3 length equals 17 residues. Germline CDR1 and CDR2: MDHEN and SYDVKM. The CDR3 reads CASSLRGQVTNTGELFF. The DNA of the CDR3 is TGTGCCAGCAGTTTAAGGGGACAGGTAACGAACACCGGGGAGCTGTTTTTT. The full variable domain, with the rest looked up from reference TRBV28 and TRBJ2-2, is DVKVTQSSRYLVKRTGEKVFLECVQDMDHENMFWYRQDPGLGLRLIYFSYDVKMKEKGDIPEGYSVSREKKERFSLILESASTNQTSMYLCASSLRGQVTNTGELFFGEGSRLTVL.

This clone was observed many times. CDR3 residues: CASRPGPDYGYTF. DNA of the CDR3: TGTGCCAGCAGACCCGGGCCGGACTATGGCTACACCTTC. The gene calls are TRBV28 and TRBJ1-2; no definite D call. CDR3 size: 13 residues. Germline V lookup: CDR1 MDHEN, CDR2 SYDVKM. Trimming left V 6 bases short and J 3 bases short, with 11 bases between.

This chain links TRBV27 with TRBJ2-1; TRBD2 agrees at 10 bases. This CDR3 spans 18 amino acids. The ends lost 5 bases at V and 4 bases at J; junction bases unmatched: 14. Per the germline V gene, CDR1 is MNHEY and CDR2 is SMNVEV (reference sequence). The chain's CDR3 is CASSPISGGAKFYNEQFF. The CDR3, as DNA: TGTGCCAGCAGTCCAATCAGCGGGGGGGCGAAGTTTTACAATGAGCAGTTCTTC.

This rearrangement joins TRBV7-2 to TRBJ1-6, with D possibly matching TRBD1 (6 bases). Germline V lookup: CDR1 SGHTA, CDR2 FQGNSA. CDR3 length: 16 residues. V lost 1 base and J lost 6, with 13 bases in between. The DNA of the CDR3 is TGTGCCAGCAGCTTAGTCGGGGGGCGTAGTAATTCACCCCTCCACTTT. Translating it yields CASSLVGGRSNSPLHF.

This clone appeared once. The CDR3 region has the DNA TGTGCCAGCAGCGACCCCTATGGCTACACCTTC. Translation: CASSDPYGYTF. The chain has TRBV11-2 and TRBJ1-2; D gene uncertain. The germline gives CDR1 SGHAT, CDR2 FQNNGV. V lost 5 bases, J lost 4 bases, and 5 bases lay in between. The CDR3 has 11 amino acids.

The V and J genes are TRBV7-9 and TRBJ1-4; perhaps TRBD1 as D (5 bases). The V end lost 2 bases, the J end lost 3 bases, and 10 bases lay between the germline ends. The CDR3 consists of 15 residues. Germline V gene sequence: CDR1 SEHNR, CDR2 FQNEAQ (reference sequence). As DNA, the CDR3 is TGTGCCAGCAGCTTATCAGGGAAGCCTAATGAAAAACTGTTTTTT. Amino acid sequence: CASSLSGKPNEKLFF. Combining the CDR3 with reference TRBV7-9 and TRBJ1-4 gives the whole variable domain DTGVSQNPRHKITKRGQNVTFRCDPISEHNRLYWYRQTLGQGPEFLTYFQNEAQLEKSRLLSDRFSAERPKGSFSTLEIQRTEQGDSAMYLCASSLSGKPNEKLFFGSGTQLSVL.

This rearrangement joins TRBV6-2 or TRBV6-3 to TRBJ2-2; weak D call: TRBD1 (6 bases). Germline values: CDR1 MNHEY, CDR2 SVGEGT. V was clipped by 6 bases and J by 4 bases, with 6 bases between them. This CDR3 region has 12 residues. The CDR3 is CASSRGTGELFF. The CDR3 DNA follows: TGTGCCAGCAGCAGGGGCACCGGGGAGCTGTTTTTT.

This chain joins TRBV28 and TRBJ1-2; D is unresolved. This CDR3 contains 12 residues. The V and J ends lost 3 bases and 3 bases respectively, with 5 bases between them. Germline lookup yields CDR1 MDHEN and CDR2 SYDVKM. This CDR3 reads CASSFNDYGYTF. DNA of the CDR3: TGTGCCAGCAGTTTCAACGACTATGGCTACACCTTC.

The V call is TRBV27, the J call TRBJ2-1, with D possibly matching TRBD2 (5 bases). Between the trimmed V and J ends, which lost 6 bases and 4 bases, there was a span of 16 bases. Germline CDR1 reads MNHEY; CDR2 reads SMNVEV (reference sequence). The CDR3 consists of 15 residues. As DNA, the CDR3 is TGTGCCAGCAGCAACGGGGTGAAACTTTACAATGAGCAGTTCTTC. Translated: CASSNGVKLYNEQFF.

The chain uses TRBV2 and TRBJ1-2; TRBD1 matches at 8 bases. V lost 6 bases, J lost 3 bases, and 3 bases stayed unmatched. The CDR3 has 13 residues. Germline lookup yields CDR1 SNHLY and CDR2 FYNNEI. The CDR3 nucleotides are TGTGCCAGCAGCGAGGACAGGGACTATGGCTACACCTTC. Protein product: CASSEDRDYGYTF.

The chain recombines TRBV24-1 with TRBJ2-5; D not resolved. This CDR3 spans 14 amino acids. Trimming took 3 bases from V and 7 from J, leaving 14 bases between them. Germline CDR1 and CDR2: KGHDR and SFDVKD. This CDR3 is CATSDRRVERTQYF. Here the CDR3 DNA reads TGTGCCACCAGTGATAGACGGGTGGAGAGGACCCAGTACTTC.

V usage is TRBV9 and J usage is TRBJ1-5, with D possibly matching TRBD1 (5 bases). The length of the CDR3 is 14 residues. The germline CDR1 and CDR2 sequences are SGDLS and YYNGEE. The V and J ends lost 0 bases and 2 bases respectively, with 6 bases between them. The CDR3 coding sequence is TGTGCCAGCAGCGTAGGGGACGGCAATCAGCCCCAGCATTTT. Protein sequence: CASSVGDGNQPQHF. The whole variable domain, remainder taken from reference TRBV9 and TRBJ1-5, is DSGVTQTPKHLITATGQRVTLRCSPRSGDLSVYWYQQSLDQGLQFLIQYYNGEERAKGNILERFSAQQFPDLHSELNLSSLELGDSALYFCASSVGDGNQPQHFGDGTRLSIL.

The J gene is TRBJ1-2, the V gene TRBV13; possibly TRBD1 for D (5 bases). Germline CDR1 PRHDT, CDR2 FYEKMQ (reference sequence). CDR3 length equals 16 residues. The V gene lost 5 bases and the J gene lost 6 bases, with 22 bases spanning the gap. The CDR3 DNA is TGTGCCAGCAGCCTTAAACACCGGGACGCAAGCCATGGCTACACCTTC. Translating gives CASSLKHRDASHGYTF.

This chain joins TRBV21-1 and TRBJ2-7; the table calls TRBD1, which could not be checked here. TRBV21-1 is labeled a pseudogene. CDR3 length: 17 amino acids. The CDR3 region has the DNA TGTGCCAGCAGCTTCACGGACAGGGGAAACTACTCCTACGAGCAGTACTTC. Translating it yields CASSFTDRGNYSYEQYF.

The CDR3 coding sequence is TGTGCCAGCAGTGAATTTACGGGTCCCTGGGGAGAGACCCAGTACTTC. It is translated as CASSEFTGPWGETQYF. The chain is built from TRBV25-1 and TRBJ2-5, with D hard to call. The CDR3 spans 16 residues. CDR1 and CDR2 (germline): MGHDK, SYGVNS. With 1 base removed from V and 4 bases from J, the gap between germline ends came to 16 bases.

The V and J genes are TRBV11-2 and TRBJ2-3; D is ambiguous. Germline values: CDR1 SGHAT, CDR2 FQNNGV. The CDR3 is 13 amino acids. V dropped 0 bases and J dropped 5 bases, with 6 bases sitting between them. CDR3 nucleotide sequence: TGTGCCAGCAGCTTAGATCAAGGAGATACGCAGTATTTT. Its protein is CASSLDQGDTQYF.